The T cell receptor (beta chain) under discussion was sequenced for a study of blood T cells in healthy people across ages. The wider study: For every two T cells, template switching captured about one barcoded beta molecule.

General study findings and limits: Among long-lived donors, naive CD4+ cells were more numerous and diversity higher than in aged donors.

This clonotype has ten or more counts. Its antigen remains unidentified. CDR3 length: 15 residues. Germline CDR1 reads SGHTA; CDR2 reads FQGNSA. V dropped 4 bases and J dropped 6; count of bases not matched to a gene: 5. Then a second PCR, running roughly 6 to 12 cycles, was carried out with a sample-barcoded 5' primer and a J-beta primer mix. Every cDNA was tagged by a template-switch adaptor with 12 random nucleotides. A single record per CDR3 protein comes from TCRdb applying MiXCR to the 5' RACE reads. There are around 1,000,000 distinct CDR3 sequences in the sample; roughly 24% occur only once, and about 0.72% lies in the top ten. The same data also contributed to another study, on T cells of mothers and their children. From that report: Three healthy Caucasian mothers and their six children were the donors.

This TCR came from a girl aged 2-15 years in good health. The material sequenced was blood. The rearrangement joins TRBV7-2 to TRBJ2-3, with 12 bases matching TRBD2. CDR3 loop: CASSSTSGRLDTQYF. CDR3 nucleotide sequence: TGTGCCAGCAGCTCGACTAGCGGGAGATTGGATACGCAGTATTTT.